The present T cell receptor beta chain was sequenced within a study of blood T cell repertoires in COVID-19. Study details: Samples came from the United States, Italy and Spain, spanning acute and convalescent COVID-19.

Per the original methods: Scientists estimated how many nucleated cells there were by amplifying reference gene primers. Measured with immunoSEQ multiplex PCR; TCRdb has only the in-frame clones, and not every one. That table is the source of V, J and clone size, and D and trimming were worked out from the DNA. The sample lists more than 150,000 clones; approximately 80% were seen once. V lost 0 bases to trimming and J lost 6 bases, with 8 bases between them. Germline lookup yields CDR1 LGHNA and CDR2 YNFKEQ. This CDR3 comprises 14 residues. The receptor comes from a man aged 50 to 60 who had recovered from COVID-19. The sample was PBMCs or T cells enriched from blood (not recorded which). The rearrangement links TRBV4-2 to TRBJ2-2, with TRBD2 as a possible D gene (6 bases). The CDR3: CASSQDSGAGELFF. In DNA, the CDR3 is TGTGCCAGCAGCCAAGATAGCGGAGCCGGGGAGCTGTTTTTT.